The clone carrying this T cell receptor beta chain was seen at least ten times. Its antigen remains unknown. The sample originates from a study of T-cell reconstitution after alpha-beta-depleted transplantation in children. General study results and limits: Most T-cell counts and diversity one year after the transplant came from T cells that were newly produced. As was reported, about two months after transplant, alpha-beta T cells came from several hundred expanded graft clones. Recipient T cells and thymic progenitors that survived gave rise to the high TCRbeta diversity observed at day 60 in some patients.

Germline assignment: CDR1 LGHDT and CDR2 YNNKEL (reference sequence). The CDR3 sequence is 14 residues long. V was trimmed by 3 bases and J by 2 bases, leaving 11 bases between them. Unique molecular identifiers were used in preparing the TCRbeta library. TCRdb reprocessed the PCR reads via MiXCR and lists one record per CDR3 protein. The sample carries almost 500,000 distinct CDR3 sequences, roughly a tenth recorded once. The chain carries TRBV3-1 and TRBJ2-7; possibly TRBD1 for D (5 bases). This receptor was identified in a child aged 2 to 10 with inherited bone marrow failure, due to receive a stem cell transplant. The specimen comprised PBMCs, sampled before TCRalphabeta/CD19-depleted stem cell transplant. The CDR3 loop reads CASSHNRYPYEQYF. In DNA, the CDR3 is TGTGCCAGCAGCCATAACAGGTATCCCTACGAGCAGTACTTC.